This T cell receptor beta chain is drawn from a study of blood T cell repertoires in COVID-19. Study details: PBMCs, B-cell-depleted T cells, or T cells were the source of the cDNA or gDNA that made up the material.

Participant ages covered roughly 18 to 89 years across 20 to 25 US areas. Participants were placed into cohorts based on the clinical history they reported. The germline V gene has CDR1 LNHDA and CDR2 SQIVND (reference sequence). Losses at the gene ends were 5 bases for V and 8 bases for J; bases not matched to a gene: 15. The CDR3 has 16 amino acids. Measured with immunoSEQ multiplex PCR; TCRdb has only the in-frame clones, and not every one. The sample records about 440,000 clones, approximately 90% being singletons. This sequence joins TRBV19 and TRBJ2-1, with TRBD1 matching over 7 bases. The sequencing input was PBMCs or T cells enriched from blood (not recorded which). This clonotype was sampled from a woman between 18 and 29 years old with acute COVID-19. The CDR3 is CASSPYTSTGFHEQFF. As DNA, the CDR3 is TGTGCCAGTAGTCCGTATACCTCGACAGGGTTCCATGAGCAGTTCTTC.